These 32 T cell receptor beta chains were all obtained from the same sample, sequenced in a study of blood T cell repertoires in COVID-19. TCRdb's table, derived via immunoSEQ multiplex PCR, lists solely in-frame clones and lacks some. The sample holds about 220,000 clones; around 80% are singletons and the top ten take approximately 7.2%. Specimen: peripheral blood. These receptors were collected from a woman aged 65 to 85 with acute or convalescent COVID-19.

DNA for the CDR3: TGTGCCAGCAGCCCCTCCGGCAGGGCGGATGGCTACACCTTC. Amino acid sequence: CASSPSGRADGYTF. V is TRBV3-1 (or the pseudogene TRBV3-2) and J is TRBJ1-2, with TRBD1 as a possible D gene (5 bases). V was pared by 4 bases and J by 6 bases, with 15 bases between. The CDR3 totals 14 residues. Per the germline V gene, CDR1 is LGHDT and CDR2 is YNNKEL (reference sequence).

In its sample, this clone was seen once. Mismatch with germline at one junction end may stem from a read error. The CDR3 loop reads CAIRIEGLAAF. As DNA, the CDR3 is TGTGCCATCAGGATTGAAGGACTAGCGGCTTTC. The genes are TRBV10-3 and TRBJ2-7, with 10 bases aligning to TRBD2. Looked up from germline, CDR1 is ENHRY and CDR2 is SYGVKD. The CDR3 contains 11 residues.

The chain links TRBV4-2 to TRBJ2-6, with D possibly matching TRBD1 (5 bases). CDR3 length: 15 residues. The ends were cut back, 2 bases at V and 2 bases at J, with 7 bases in the middle. Germline loops: CDR1 LGHNA, CDR2 YNFKEQ. CDR3 in DNA: TGTGCCAGCAGCCAATTACAGGCTGGGGCCAACGTCCTGACTTTC. This encodes CASSQLQAGANVLTF.

This clone was observed a handful of times. The chain recombines TRBV6-1 with TRBJ1-5; possible D gene TRBD1, 6 bases. This CDR3 has 15 amino acids. Germline V lookup: CDR1 MNHNS, CDR2 SASEGT. Trimming took 2 bases from V and 1 from J, leaving 9 bases between them. CDR3 nucleotides: TGTGCCAGCAGTGAAAGGACAGCCAGCAATCAGCCCCAGCATTTT. It yields the protein CASSERTASNQPQHF.

CDR3 sequence: CASSLKQGPNYGYTF. CDR3 in DNA: TGTGCCAGCAGTTTAAAACAGGGCCCTAACTATGGCTACACCTTC. This chain links TRBV27 with TRBJ1-2; D may be TRBD1 (6 bases). Germline CDR1 is MNHEY and CDR2 is SMNVEV (reference sequence). V dropped 2 bases and J dropped 0 bases, with 10 bases sitting between them. The CDR3 totals 15 residues.

J is TRBJ1-6 and V is TRBV6-6; tentatively, D is TRBD1 (6 bases). The CDR3 covers 16 residues. V was trimmed by 6 bases and J by 5 bases, leaving 17 bases between them. Looked up from germline, CDR1 is MNHNY and CDR2 is SVGAGI (reference sequence). The CDR3 sequence is CASSQSSGGDNSPLHF. The CDR3 nucleotides are TGTGCCAGCAGCCAATCGTCGGGGGGCGATAATTCACCCCTCCACTTT.

The chain is built from TRBV7-2 and TRBJ2-1; the D is unclear. V shed 4 bases and J shed 8 bases, with 9 bases lying between them. Germline loops: CDR1 SGHTA, CDR2 FQGNSA. This CDR3 is built from 12 residues. The CDR3 DNA reads as TGTGCCAGCAGCTCGCGCGAGTATGAGCAGTTCTTC. Its translation is CASSSREYEQFF.

The table lists this clone with a few counts. This chain connects TRBV10-3 to TRBJ2-5; D unresolved. V was pared by 0 bases and J by 8 bases, with 7 bases between. CDR3 length equals 12 residues. The germline V gene encodes CDR1 ENHRY and CDR2 SYGVKD. The CDR3 spells CAISESSSTQYF. In nucleotides, the CDR3 is TGTGCCATCAGTGAGTCGTCGAGTACCCAGTACTTC.

A word on this clone: At one end the junction does not follow the germline gene, possibly because of a read error. The V gene is TRBV3-1 (or the pseudogene TRBV3-2), the J gene TRBJ1-1; D gene ambiguous. Per germline, CDR1 LGHDT and CDR2 YNNKEL (reference sequence). The CDR3 consists of 15 residues. CDR3 sequence (DNA): TGTGCCAGCAACCAAGGATCGGGTTGGGACACTGAAGCTTTCTTT. Amino acid sequence: CASNQGSGWDTEAFF.

The genes are TRBV19 and TRBJ2-3, with TRBD1 matching 12 bases. CDR1 LNHDA and CDR2 SQIVND come from the germline V gene (reference sequence). This CDR3 has 16 residues. V shed 2 bases, J shed 4 bases, and the junction held 4 bases outside the gene matches. CDR3 loop: CASSITGTGGADTQYF. In DNA, the CDR3 is TGTGCCAGTAGTATAACCGGGACAGGGGGCGCAGATACGCAGTATTTT.

V gene TRBV4-2 combines with J gene TRBJ2-5; 13 bases map to TRBD2. The CDR3 is 17 residues long. Trimming took 1 base from V and 5 from J; bases not matched to a gene: 7. CDR1 is LGHNA, CDR2 YNFKEQ, per germline. The CDR3: CASSQGTSGGAQETQYF. The CDR3, as DNA: TGTGCCAGCAGCCAAGGAACTAGCGGGGGGGCCCAGGAGACCCAGTACTTC.

This sequence joins TRBV7-2 and TRBJ1-2, with 7 bases identical to TRBD1. J was trimmed by 6 bases and V by 1 base; bases with no gene match: 5. CDR3 length: 14 residues. Germline CDR1 is SGHTA and CDR2 is FQGNSA. The CDR3 is CASSLENRGNGYTF. Written as DNA, the CDR3 is TGTGCCAGCAGCTTAGAAAACAGGGGTAATGGCTACACCTTC.

The rearrangement uses TRBV11-2 and TRBJ2-1; 9 positions agree with TRBD1. The V segment lost 2 bases and the J segment 6 bases; nucleotides outside the gene matches: 8. The CDR3 totals 16 residues. Germline loops: CDR1 SGHAT, CDR2 FQNNGV. In DNA, the CDR3 is TGTGCCAGCAGCTTACTTAGGGACAGGGTTATCAATGAGCAGTTCTTC. Translated: CASSLLRDRVINEQFF.

The V and J genes are TRBV7-2 and TRBJ2-5; D not certain. Germline CDR1 SGHTA, CDR2 FQGNSA. The V end was cut by 1 base, the J end by 1 base, with 7 bases between. The CDR3 is made up of 14 amino acids. In nucleotides, the CDR3 is TGTGCCAGCAGCTTAGAACTCCTCCAAGAGACCCAGTACTTC. Residues: CASSLELLQETQYF.

This clone was detected only a few times. The J gene is TRBJ1-4, the V gene TRBV7-9, with TRBD1 identical over 12 bases. This CDR3 has 17 residues. Looked up from germline, CDR1 is SEHNR and CDR2 is FQNEAQ (reference sequence). V gave up 4 bases and J gave up 5 bases; unmatched junction bases: 8. This chain's CDR3 is CASSSGTGGAINEKLFF. Here the CDR3 DNA reads TGTGCCAGCAGCTCCGGGACAGGGGGCGCAATCAATGAAAAACTGTTTTTT.

This clone was counted between two and nine times. This sequence joins TRBV18 and TRBJ2-5, with 9 bases aligning to TRBD1. This CDR3 region has 15 residues. The germline V gene encodes CDR1 KGHSH and CDR2 LQKENI. V was pared by 0 bases and J by 5 bases, with 4 bases of the junction left unmatched. The chain's CDR3 is CASSPPGQGSETQYF. The DNA for the CDR3 is TGTGCCAGCTCACCACCGGGACAGGGTTCGGAGACCCAGTACTTC.

CDR3 protein: CSASAQTEQYF. The CDR3 coding sequence is TGCAGTGCTAGCGCACAAACGGAGCAGTACTTC. The chain has TRBV20-1 and TRBJ2-7; no clear D gene. V lost 3 bases, J lost 7 bases, and 10 bases lay in between. CDR1 is DFQATT and CDR2 is SNEGSKA in the germline V gene (reference sequence). The CDR3 runs 11 residues.

The chain carries TRBV9 and TRBJ2-2; 9 nucleotides align to TRBD1. Germline-derived CDR1 and CDR2 are SGDLS and YYNGEE. The CDR3 extends over 17 amino acids. J gave up 7 bases and V 2 bases, and 12 bases lay outside the gene matches. The CDR3 loop is CASSVTGQGYGGGELFF. The CDR3 nucleotides read TGTGCCAGCAGCGTTACGGGACAGGGTTATGGCGGCGGGGAGCTGTTTTTT.

The rearrangement uses TRBV6-1 and TRBJ1-2; D gene ambiguous. The germline V gene encodes CDR1 MNHNS and CDR2 SASEGT. Trimming took 2 bases from V and 1 from J, leaving 5 bases between them. This CDR3 contains 13 residues. The CDR3 sequence is CASSEYNNYGYTF. The DNA of the CDR3 is TGTGCCAGCAGTGAATACAATAACTATGGCTACACCTTC.

V gene TRBV7-9 combines with J gene TRBJ1-5; 11 nucleotides align to TRBD1. This CDR3 has 15 amino acids. Germline-derived CDR1 and CDR2 are SEHNR and FQNEAQ (reference sequence). Trimming removed 6 bases from V and 2 bases from J; junction bases left unmatched: 3. CDR3 bases: TGTGCCAGCAGGCGGACAGGGGGCGGCAATCAGCCCCAGCATTTT. Translating gives CASRRTGGGNQPQHF. The whole variable domain, filled in from reference TRBV7-9 and TRBJ1-5, reads DTGVSQNPRHKITKRGQNVTFRCDPISEHNRLYWYRQTLGQGPEFLTYFQNEAQLEKSRLLSDRFSAERPKGSFSTLEIQRTEQGDSAMYLCASRRTGGGNQPQHFGDGTRLSIL.

The chain links TRBV6-1 to TRBJ1-2; D remains ambiguous. Per germline, CDR1 MNHNS and CDR2 SASEGT. Trimming cost V 4 bases and J 1 base, with 16 bases left between them. This CDR3 spans 16 amino acids. CDR3 nucleotides: TGTGCCAGCAGTGCCCGACGTGGCCAGGATAACTATGGCTACACCTTC. The encoded protein is CASSARRGQDNYGYTF.

This clone came up a few times. This chain uses TRBV24-1 with TRBJ2-1; no clear D. V dropped 4 bases and J dropped 9 bases, with 9 bases sitting between them. CDR1 and CDR2 from the germline V gene are KGHDR and SFDVKD. The CDR3 has 12 amino acids. The CDR3, as DNA: TGTGCCACCAGTGAGGTAATCGGTGAGCAGTTCTTC. It is translated as CATSEVIGEQFF.

CDR3 residues: CASSYSTQGTGELFF. CDR3 bases: TGTGCCAGCAGCTATTCCACACAGGGTACCGGGGAGCTGTTTTTT. The V and J genes are TRBV7-6 and TRBJ2-2; weak D call: TRBD1 (6 bases). The CDR3 sequence is 15 residues long. The germline V gene encodes CDR1 SGHVS and CDR2 FNYEAQ. V lost 4 bases and J lost 5, with 14 bases in between.

There are a few counts of this clone. The chain is built from TRBV9 and TRBJ2-1; TRBD2 matches at 8 bases. Germline V lookup: CDR1 SGDLS, CDR2 YYNGEE. The length of the CDR3 is 15 residues. The V and J ends lost 0 bases and 7 bases, in that order; junction bases with no gene match: 6. The CDR3 region is CASSVDPGGANEQFF. The CDR3 nucleotides are TGTGCCAGCAGCGTAGACCCCGGGGGGGCGAATGAGCAGTTCTTC.

The chain combines TRBV28 with TRBJ1-6, with 10 bases fitting TRBD1. Germline V lookup: CDR1 MDHEN, CDR2 SYDVKM. The CDR3 extends over 16 amino acids. The junction had 11 bases not matched to a gene; V was cut back by 2 bases and J by 13 bases. CDR3 in amino acids: CASSLGGQGLKGPLHF. Written as DNA, the CDR3 is TGTGCCAGCAGTTTAGGGGGACAGGGGCTGAAGGGGCCCCTCCACTTT.

This chain connects TRBV13 to TRBJ1-4; 8 bases line up with TRBD1. Germline V lookup: CDR1 PRHDT, CDR2 FYEKMQ (reference sequence). V lost 5 bases and J lost 4; bases outside the gene matches: 6. The CDR3 is 15 residues long. CDR3 bases: TGTGCCAGCAGCCATGGGGACAGGAGTAATGAAAAACTGTTTTTT. Residues: CASSHGDRSNEKLFF.

The J gene is TRBJ1-1, the V gene TRBV12-3 or TRBV12-4, with 10 bases lining up with TRBD1. Trimming at V came to 6 bases and at J to 5 bases, leaving 0 bases not matched to a gene. CDR3 length: 12 amino acids. CDR3 sequence: CASRGQGTEAFF. For the CDR3, the DNA is TGTGCCAGCAGGGGACAGGGGACTGAAGCTTTCTTT.

V is TRBV4-3 and J is TRBJ2-3; 16 nucleotides line up with TRBD2. The germline gives CDR1 LGHNA, CDR2 YSLEER. CDR3 length equals 17 residues. The V and J ends lost 1 base and 12 bases, in that order; junction bases with no gene match: 10. The CDR3 loop reads CASSQVGFGTSGGAQYF. CDR3 DNA sequence: TGCGCCAGCAGCCAAGTTGGCTTTGGGACTAGCGGGGGGGCACAGTATTTT.

The chain carries TRBV6-5 and TRBJ1-2; TRBD1 matches 7 bases. The length of the CDR3 is 14 residues. J lost 2 bases, V lost 2 bases, and 2 bases had no gene match. Looked up from germline, CDR1 is MNHEY and CDR2 is SVGAGI. The CDR3 DNA follows: TGTGCCAGCAGTTACGGGACAGAGAACTATGGCTACACCTTC. It encodes CASSYGTENYGYTF.

The chain employs TRBV24-1 and TRBJ1-5, with D possibly TRBD1 on 6 matching bases. The CDR3 loop spans 16 amino acids. Germline loops: CDR1 KGHDR, CDR2 SFDVKD. The V and J ends lost 3 bases and 4 bases respectively, with 15 bases between them. CDR3 amino acids: CATSDTHGGENQPQHF. The CDR3 DNA reads as TGTGCCACCAGTGATACCCATGGGGGCGAAAATCAGCCCCAGCATTTT.

This chain uses TRBV20-1 with TRBJ2-1; the D is unclear. The V and J ends lost 3 bases and 5 bases respectively, with 17 bases between them. This CDR3 is built from 15 residues. Germline V gives CDR1 DFQATT, CDR2 SNEGSKA (reference sequence). The DNA for the CDR3 is TGCAGTGCTAGTAGACCCGACCAGGTCGACAATGAGCAGTTCTTC. It yields the protein CSASRPDQVDNEQFF.

The rearrangement links TRBV6-6 to TRBJ2-5, with 10 bases matching TRBD2. Germline loops: CDR1 MNHNY, CDR2 SVGAGI (reference sequence). Germline trimming cut 6 bases from V and 3 bases from J; bases unmatched to any gene: 4. The CDR3 has 14 residues. The CDR3 sequence is CASRRTSGEETQYF. Written as DNA, the CDR3 is TGTGCCAGCAGGCGGACTAGCGGAGAAGAGACCCAGTACTTC.